The 7 T cell receptor beta chains presented below share a single source sample, sequenced in a study of vaccination and CD4 T cells after COVID-19. Treatment denoted: roughly 11-day PBMC culture with coronavirus spike peptide pools or control peptides (ViraFEST assay). Their antigens are not known. With the Oncomine TCR Beta short-read assay, DNA from cultured CD4+ T cells was sequenced. TCRdb re-derived calls from the PCR reads in MiXCR, one entry per CDR3 protein. The sample lists roughly 7,600 distinct CDR3 sequences; roughly a fifth were seen once. The input for sequencing was CD4+ T cells from blood, cultured in vitro, taken after SARS-CoV-2 vaccination. The receptors here all came from a human donor who had recovered from COVID-19.

This clonotype occurred a few times. This chain uses TRBV20-1 with TRBJ2-1; D perhaps matches TRBD1 (6 bases). This CDR3 has 15 amino acids. Germline V gives CDR1 DFQATT, CDR2 SNEGSKA (reference sequence). The ends were cut back, 6 bases at V and 1 base at J, with 16 bases in the middle. This CDR3 reads CSALRPGTSYNEQFF. CDR3 nucleotides: TGCAGTGCCCTACGCCCCGGGACATCCTACAATGAGCAGTTCTTC.

Only a few counts were recorded for this clonotype. V usage is TRBV7-3 and J usage is TRBJ2-2, with D maybe TRBD1 (6 bases). V was pared by 4 bases and J by 4 bases, with 13 bases between. The CDR3 spans 15 residues. Germline CDR1 SGHTA, CDR2 FQGTGA. CDR3 region: CASSSTGTITGELFF. CDR3 in DNA: TGTGCCAGCAGCTCCACCGGGACAATCACCGGGGAGCTGTTTTTT.

This clonotype is judged medium-sized (0.01 to 0.1%). This rearrangement joins TRBV20-1 to TRBJ2-3, with D possibly TRBD2 on 7 matching bases. Germline CDR1 and CDR2: DFQATT and SNEGSKA (reference sequence). The V end lost 2 bases, the J end lost 5 bases, and 20 bases lay between the germline ends. The CDR3 runs to 16 residues. The CDR3 region has the DNA TGCAGTGCTAGACCCTGGGGGGGGGGCCGGGGAGATACGCAGTATTTT. Translated, it gives CSARPWGGGRGDTQYF.

This sequence joins TRBV7-3 and TRBJ2-7; D might be TRBD2 (5 bases). The V end lost 2 bases, the J end lost 8 bases, and 22 bases lay between the germline ends. Germline CDR1 reads SGHTA; CDR2 reads FQGTGA. CDR3 length: 16 amino acids. The CDR3 DNA reads as TGTGCCAGCAGCTTAGGTGCTCGGGATTTCTACGAGAAGCAGTACTTC. Protein sequence: CASSLGARDFYEKQYF.

The chain couples TRBV11-2 to TRBJ1-6; D is unresolved. The germline CDR1 and CDR2 sequences are SGHAT and FQNNGV. This CDR3 contains 15 residues. V was cut by 1 base and J by 4 bases, with 8 bases left in between. The CDR3 reads CASSLVTGYNSPLHF. The DNA of the CDR3 is TGTGCCAGCAGCTTAGTGACCGGGTATAATTCACCCCTCCACTTT.

By its share, this clonotype is medium-sized. The chain joins TRBV6-5 to TRBJ1-2; 8 bases fit TRBD1. The length of the CDR3 is 11 residues. The ends lost 4 bases at V and 8 bases at J; junction bases unmatched: 0. Germline V gene sequence: CDR1 MNHEY, CDR2 SVGAGI. CDR3 bases: TGTGCCAGCAGTTCAGGGGGCGGCTACACCTTC. Protein product: CASSSGGGYTF.

By share of the sample, this clonotype is medium-sized (0.01 to 0.1%). V gene TRBV25-1 combines with J gene TRBJ2-3, with D unresolved. Trimming cost V 3 bases and J 0 bases, with 7 bases left between them. The CDR3 is 14 amino acids. Germline lookup yields CDR1 MGHDK and CDR2 SYGVNS. CDR3: CASSEVRSTDTQYF. CDR3 nucleotide sequence: TGTGCCAGCAGTGAGGTCCGGAGCACAGATACGCAGTATTTT.